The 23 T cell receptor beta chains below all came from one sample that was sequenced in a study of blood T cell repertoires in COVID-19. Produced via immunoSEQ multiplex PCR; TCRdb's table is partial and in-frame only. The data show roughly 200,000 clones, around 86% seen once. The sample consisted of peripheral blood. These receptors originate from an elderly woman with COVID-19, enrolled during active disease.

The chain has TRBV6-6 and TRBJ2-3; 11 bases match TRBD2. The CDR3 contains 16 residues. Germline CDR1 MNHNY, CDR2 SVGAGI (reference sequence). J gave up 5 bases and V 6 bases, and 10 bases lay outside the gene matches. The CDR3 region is CASSLPLAGGGDTQYF. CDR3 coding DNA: TGTGCCAGCAGCCTGCCGCTAGCGGGGGGCGGAGATACGCAGTATTTT.

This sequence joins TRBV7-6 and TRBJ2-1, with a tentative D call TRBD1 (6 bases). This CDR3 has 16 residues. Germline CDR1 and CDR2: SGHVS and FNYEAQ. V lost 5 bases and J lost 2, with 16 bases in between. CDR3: CASSPEAAGAYNEQFF. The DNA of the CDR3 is TGTGCCAGCAGCCCAGAGGCCGCAGGGGCCTACAATGAGCAGTTCTTC.

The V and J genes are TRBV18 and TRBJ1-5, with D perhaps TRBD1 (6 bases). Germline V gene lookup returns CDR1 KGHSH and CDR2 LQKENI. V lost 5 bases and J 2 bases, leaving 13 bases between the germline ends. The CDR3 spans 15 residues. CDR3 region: CASSSTGIGNQPQHF. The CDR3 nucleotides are TGTGCCAGCTCATCAACAGGGATTGGCAATCAGCCCCAGCATTTT.

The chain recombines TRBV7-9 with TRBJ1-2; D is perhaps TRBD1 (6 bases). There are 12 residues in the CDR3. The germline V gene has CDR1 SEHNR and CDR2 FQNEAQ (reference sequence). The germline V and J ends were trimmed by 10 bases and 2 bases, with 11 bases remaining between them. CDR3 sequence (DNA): TGTGCCACGGACAGCCCCAACTATGGCTACACCTTC. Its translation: CATDSPNYGYTF.

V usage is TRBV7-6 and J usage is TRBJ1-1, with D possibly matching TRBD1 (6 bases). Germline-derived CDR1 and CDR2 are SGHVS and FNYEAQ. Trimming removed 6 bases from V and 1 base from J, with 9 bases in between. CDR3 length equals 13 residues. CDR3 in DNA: TGTGCCAGCAGTTTCAGGGGGAACACTGAAGCTTTCTTT. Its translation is CASSFRGNTEAFF.

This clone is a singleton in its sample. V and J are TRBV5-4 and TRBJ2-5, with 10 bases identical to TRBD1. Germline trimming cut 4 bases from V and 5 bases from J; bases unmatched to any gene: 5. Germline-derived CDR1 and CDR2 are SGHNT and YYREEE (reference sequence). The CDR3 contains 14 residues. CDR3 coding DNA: TGTGCCAGCAGCCGGGACAGGGGATGGGAGACCCAGTACTTC. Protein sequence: CASSRDRGWETQYF.

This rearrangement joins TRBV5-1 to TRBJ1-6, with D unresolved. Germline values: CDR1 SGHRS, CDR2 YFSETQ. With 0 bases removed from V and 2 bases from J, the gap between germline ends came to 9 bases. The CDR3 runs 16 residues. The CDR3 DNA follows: TGCGCCAGCAGCTTGGTCGGGGAAGCCTATAATTCACCCCTCCACTTT. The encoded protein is CASSLVGEAYNSPLHF.

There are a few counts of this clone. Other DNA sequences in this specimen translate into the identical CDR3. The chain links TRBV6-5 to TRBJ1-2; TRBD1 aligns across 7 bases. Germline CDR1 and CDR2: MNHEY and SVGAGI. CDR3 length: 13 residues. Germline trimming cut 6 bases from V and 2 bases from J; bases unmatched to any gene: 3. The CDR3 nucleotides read TGTGCCAGCAGCCGACAGGGCAACTATGGCTACACCTTC. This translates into CASSRQGNYGYTF.

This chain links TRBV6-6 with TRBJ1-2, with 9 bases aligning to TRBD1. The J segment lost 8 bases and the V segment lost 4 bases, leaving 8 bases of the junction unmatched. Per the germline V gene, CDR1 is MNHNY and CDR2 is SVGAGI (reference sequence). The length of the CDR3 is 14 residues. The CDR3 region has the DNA TGTGCCAGCAGTTTGGACAGGGGACAGCTGGGCTACACCTTC. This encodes CASSLDRGQLGYTF.

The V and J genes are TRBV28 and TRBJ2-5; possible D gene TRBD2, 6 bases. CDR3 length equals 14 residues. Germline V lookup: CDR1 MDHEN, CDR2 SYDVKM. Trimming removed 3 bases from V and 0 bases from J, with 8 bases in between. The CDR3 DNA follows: TGTGCCAGCAGTTTTCGGGGGTACCAAGAGACCCAGTACTTC. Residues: CASSFRGYQETQYF.

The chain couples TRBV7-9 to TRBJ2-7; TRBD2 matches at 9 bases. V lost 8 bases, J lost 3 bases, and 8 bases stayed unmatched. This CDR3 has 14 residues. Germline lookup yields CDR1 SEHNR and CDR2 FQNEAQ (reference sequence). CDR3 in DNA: TGTGCCAGCTCTAAGGGAGCGGGAGGCTACGAGCAGTACTTC. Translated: CASSKGAGGYEQYF.

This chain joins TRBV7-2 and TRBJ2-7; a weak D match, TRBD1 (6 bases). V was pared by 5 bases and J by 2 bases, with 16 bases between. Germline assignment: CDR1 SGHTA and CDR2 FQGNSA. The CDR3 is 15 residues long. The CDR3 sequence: CASSQRPGVAYEQYF. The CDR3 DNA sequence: TGTGCCAGCAGCCAGCGGCCAGGGGTCGCCTACGAGCAGTACTTC.

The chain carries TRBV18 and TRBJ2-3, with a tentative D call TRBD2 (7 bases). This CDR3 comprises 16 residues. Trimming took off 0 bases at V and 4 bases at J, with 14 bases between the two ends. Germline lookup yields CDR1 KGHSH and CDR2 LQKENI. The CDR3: CASSPPREGGADTQYF. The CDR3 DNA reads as TGTGCCAGCTCACCACCGAGGGAGGGGGGAGCAGATACGCAGTATTTT.

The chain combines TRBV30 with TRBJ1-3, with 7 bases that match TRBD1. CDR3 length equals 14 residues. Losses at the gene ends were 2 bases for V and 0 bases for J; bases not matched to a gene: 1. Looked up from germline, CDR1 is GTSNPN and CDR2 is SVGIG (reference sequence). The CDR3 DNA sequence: TGTGCCTGGAGTCCAGGGGGCTCTGGAAACACCATATATTTT. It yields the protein CAWSPGGSGNTIYF.

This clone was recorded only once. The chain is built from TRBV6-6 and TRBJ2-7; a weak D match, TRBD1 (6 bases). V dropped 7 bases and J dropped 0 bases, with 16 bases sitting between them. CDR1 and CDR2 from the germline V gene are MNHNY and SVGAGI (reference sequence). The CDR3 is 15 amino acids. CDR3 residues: CASIPEGHSSYEQYF. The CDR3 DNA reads TGTGCCAGCATTCCCGAGGGACATTCCTCCTACGAGCAGTACTTC.

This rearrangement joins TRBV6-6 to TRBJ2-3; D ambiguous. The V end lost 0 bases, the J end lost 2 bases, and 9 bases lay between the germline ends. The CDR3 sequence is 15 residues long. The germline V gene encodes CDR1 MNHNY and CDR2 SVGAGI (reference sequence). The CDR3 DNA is TGTGCCAGCAGTTACTCGAGTTATTACACAGATACGCAGTATTTT. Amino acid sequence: CASSYSSYYTDTQYF.

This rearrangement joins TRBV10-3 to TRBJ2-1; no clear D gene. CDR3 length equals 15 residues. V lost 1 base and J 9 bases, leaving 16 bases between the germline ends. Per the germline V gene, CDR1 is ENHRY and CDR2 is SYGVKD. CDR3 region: CAISELDSAYGEQFF. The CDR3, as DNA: TGTGCCATCAGTGAGTTAGACTCTGCTTATGGTGAGCAGTTCTTC.

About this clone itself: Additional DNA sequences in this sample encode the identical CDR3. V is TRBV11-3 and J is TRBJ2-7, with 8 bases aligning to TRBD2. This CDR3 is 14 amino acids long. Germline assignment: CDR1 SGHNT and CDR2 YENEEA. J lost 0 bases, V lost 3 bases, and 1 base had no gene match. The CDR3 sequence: CASSFSGSSYEQYF. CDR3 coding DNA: TGTGCCAGCAGCTTCAGCGGGAGCTCCTACGAGCAGTACTTC. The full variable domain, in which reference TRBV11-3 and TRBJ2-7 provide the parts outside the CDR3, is EAGVVQSPRYKIIEKKQPVAFWCNPISGHNTLYWYLQNLGQGPELLIRYENEEAVDDSQLPKDRFSAERLKGVDSTLKIQPAELGDSAVYLCASSFSGSSYEQYFGPGTRLTVT.

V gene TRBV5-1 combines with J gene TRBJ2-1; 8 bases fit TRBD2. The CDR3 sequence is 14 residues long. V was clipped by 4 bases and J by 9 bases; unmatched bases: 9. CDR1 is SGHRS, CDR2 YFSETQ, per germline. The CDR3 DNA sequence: TGCGCCAGCAGCGATCGCGCGGGAGGCTTTGAGCAGTTCTTC. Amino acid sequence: CASSDRAGGFEQFF.

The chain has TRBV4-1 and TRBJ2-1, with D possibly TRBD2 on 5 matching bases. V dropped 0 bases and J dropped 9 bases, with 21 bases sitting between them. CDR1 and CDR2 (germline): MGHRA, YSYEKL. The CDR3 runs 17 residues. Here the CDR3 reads CASSQDWALAGYGEQFF. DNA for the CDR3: TGCGCCAGCAGCCAAGATTGGGCGCTAGCAGGTTACGGTGAGCAGTTCTTC.

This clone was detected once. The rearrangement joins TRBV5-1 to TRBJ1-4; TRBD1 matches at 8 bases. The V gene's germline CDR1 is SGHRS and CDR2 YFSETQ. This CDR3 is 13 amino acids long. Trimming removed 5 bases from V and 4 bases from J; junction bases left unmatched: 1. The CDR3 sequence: CASRGQVNEKLFF. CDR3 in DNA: TGCGCCAGCAGGGGACAGGTTAATGAAAAACTGTTTTTT.

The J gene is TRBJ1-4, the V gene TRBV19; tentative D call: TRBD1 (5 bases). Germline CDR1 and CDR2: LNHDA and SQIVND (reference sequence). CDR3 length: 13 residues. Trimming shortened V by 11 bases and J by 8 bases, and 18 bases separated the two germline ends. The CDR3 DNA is TGTGCCGGTTCCCGGGTCAAGGGGGAAAAACTGTTTTTT. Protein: CAGSRVKGEKLFF.

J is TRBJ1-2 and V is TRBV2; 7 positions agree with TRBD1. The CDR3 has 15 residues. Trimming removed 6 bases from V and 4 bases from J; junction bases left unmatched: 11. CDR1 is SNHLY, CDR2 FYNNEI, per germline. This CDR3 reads CASSLIGTDPYGYTF. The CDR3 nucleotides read TGTGCCAGCAGCCTAATTGGGACAGATCCCTATGGCTACACCTTC.